These 28 T cell receptor beta chains were sequenced from one sample in a study of blood T cells in healthy people across ages. A sample-barcoded 5' primer and a J-beta primer mix were used in a second PCR of about 7 to 12 cycles. TCRdb called the 5' RACE reads again in MiXCR, with one record for every CDR3 protein. The repertoire holds fewer than 600,000 distinct CDR3 sequences, with about a quarter as singletons. These same data were also listed under a study on T cells of mothers and their children.

Sequencing was done on a sample of blood. All receptors come from a boy aged 2 to 10 in good health.

This clonotype was found a few times. The chain recombines TRBV4-1 with TRBJ2-5; no clear D. This CDR3 comprises 15 residues. Germline V lookup: CDR1 MGHRA, CDR2 YSYEKL. Between the trimmed V and J ends, which lost 3 bases and 4 bases, there was a span of 15 bases. CDR3 residues: CASSHTWSGRETQYF. Here the CDR3 DNA reads TGCGCCAGCAGCCACACGTGGTCGGGCCGAGAGACCCAGTACTTC.

The chain joins TRBV7-8 to TRBJ1-2, with 7 bases aligning to TRBD1. After removal of 6 bases from V and 8 bases from J, the junction contained 18 bases not matched to a gene. Germline CDR1 SGHVS, CDR2 FQNEAQ. The CDR3 extends over 16 amino acids. CDR3 bases: TGTGCCAGCAGGCCCAAAGGGGGCATAGGAGTGAAGGGCTACACCTTC. Its translation: CASRPKGGIGVKGYTF.

This chain joins TRBV6-6 and TRBJ1-2; D is perhaps TRBD1 (5 bases). Germline V gene sequence: CDR1 MNHNY, CDR2 SVGAGI (reference sequence). Trimming took off 5 bases at V and 6 bases at J, with 19 bases between the two ends. This CDR3 is built from 15 residues. CDR3: CASSLTGEGTNGYTF. Here the CDR3 DNA reads TGTGCCAGCAGTCTGACGGGGGAGGGCACAAATGGCTACACCTTC.

The V gene is TRBV7-9, the J gene TRBJ2-7; unclear D gene. Trimming took off 1 base at V and 5 bases at J, with 9 bases between the two ends. This CDR3 has 13 residues. Per the germline V gene, CDR1 is SEHNR and CDR2 is FQNEAQ (reference sequence). The CDR3 region has the DNA TGTGCCAGCAGCTTAGTCGGTCTCAACGAGCAGTACTTC. Translating gives CASSLVGLNEQYF.

The gene calls are TRBV29-1 and TRBJ2-3; D is unclear. Germline CDR1 is SQVTM and CDR2 is ANQGSEA. The length of the CDR3 is 13 residues. Trimming shortened V by 3 bases and J by 2 bases, and 9 bases separated the two germline ends. The CDR3 DNA is TGCAGCGTTGATGTGGCCTTCACAGATACGCAGTATTTT. Amino acid sequence: CSVDVAFTDTQYF.

This chain connects TRBV10-3 to TRBJ1-5; TRBD1 matches at 7 bases. Germline lookup yields CDR1 ENHRY and CDR2 SYGVKD. The CDR3 is 14 residues long. J gave up 2 bases and V 5 bases, and 3 bases lay outside the gene matches. The CDR3 spells CAISLGQGNQPQHF. The CDR3 region has the DNA TGTGCCATCAGTCTCGGACAGGGCAATCAGCCCCAGCATTTT.

This clonotype was recorded a few times. V usage is TRBV28 and J usage is TRBJ1-1, with unresolved D. CDR1 and CDR2 (germline): MDHEN, SYDVKM. CDR3 length: 13 residues. V lost 5 bases and J lost 7, with 14 bases in between. The CDR3, as DNA: TGTGCCAGCAGTCCACGCATGGGGAGTGAAGCTTTCTTT. Encoded protein: CASSPRMGSEAFF.

The sample holds a few counts of this clonotype. A read error may account for a junction end that differs from germline. The chain combines TRBV2 with TRBJ2-5, with D unresolved. The J call may not be correct, given that the DNA end is closer to TRBJ2-7. Germline CDR1 and CDR2: SNHLY and FYNNEI. The CDR3 has 13 amino acids. The CDR3 DNA follows: TGTGCCAACAGTGAATGGGTCCCCCCCGAGCAGTACTTC. Its translation: CANSEWVPPEQYF.

This clonotype came up many times. V is TRBV29-1 and J is TRBJ2-5; 10 bases are a match to TRBD2. The J segment lost 5 bases and the V segment lost 6 bases, leaving 6 bases of the junction unmatched. Germline lookup yields CDR1 SQVTM and CDR2 ANQGSEA. This CDR3 has 13 amino acids. CDR3 coding DNA: TGCAGCGTGCCCACTAGCGGGGCGGAGACCCAGTACTTC. Its translation is CSVPTSGAETQYF.

The chain uses TRBV29-1 and TRBJ2-3, with TRBD2 as a possible D gene (7 bases). The V and J ends lost 6 bases and 3 bases respectively, with 16 bases between them. The germline CDR1 and CDR2 sequences are SQVTM and ANQGSEA. There are 14 residues in the CDR3. The CDR3 DNA reads TGCAGCGTGGACACTAGGGGGGGGACAGATACGCAGTATTTT. Its protein is CSVDTRGGTDTQYF.

This clonotype was observed a few times. The chain combines TRBV3-1 with TRBJ1-1; D possibly corresponds to TRBD1 (6 bases). The germline V gene has CDR1 LGHDT and CDR2 YNNKEL (reference sequence). CDR3 size: 13 residues. Trimming shortened V by 2 bases and J by 8 bases, and 12 bases separated the two germline ends. Here the CDR3 reads CASSQSTRGEAFF. In DNA, the CDR3 is TGTGCCAGCAGCCAATCCACCAGGGGCGAAGCTTTCTTT.

This clonotype has only a few counts. The rearrangement joins TRBV6-5 to TRBJ2-5; D gene ambiguous. The DNA matches TRBJ2-7 better at its end, which makes the J call doubtful. Germline V gene sequence: CDR1 MNHEY, CDR2 SVGAGI. CDR3 length equals 13 residues. CDR3 nucleotides: TGTGCCAGCAGGGCTTGGGTCTCCTACGAGCAGTACTTC. Translating it yields CASRAWVSYEQYF.

The chain recombines TRBV6-5 with TRBJ1-1; weak D call: TRBD1 (6 bases). Germline V gene sequence: CDR1 MNHEY, CDR2 SVGAGI. The CDR3 is made up of 16 amino acids. Trimming shortened V by 2 bases and J by 3 bases, and 16 bases separated the two germline ends. In DNA, the CDR3 is TGTGCCAGCAGTTACGTGGGTACAGGGTCGCACACTGAAGCTTTCTTT. Translated, it gives CASSYVGTGSHTEAFF.

Points on this clonotype: The junction differs from germline at one of its ends, possibly a read error. The rearrangement uses TRBV7-9 and TRBJ2-1; D not resolved. The CDR3 totals 16 residues. Germline loops: CDR1 SEHNR, CDR2 FQNEAQ (reference sequence). In nucleotides, the CDR3 is TGTGCCGGCAGCTCGGCGGAAGGAGCATCCTACAATGAGCAGTTCTTC. Translated: CAGSSAEGASYNEQFF. Filled out from reference TRBV7-9 and TRBJ2-1, the complete variable domain reads DTGVSQNPRHKITKRGQNVTFRCDPISEHNRLYWYRQTLGQGPEFLTYFQNEAQLEKSRLLSDRFSAERPKGSFSTLEIQRTEQGDSAMYLCAGSSAEGASYNEQFFGPGTRLTVL.

The chain joins TRBV29-1 to TRBJ1-1, with D hard to call. There are 12 residues in the CDR3. V dropped 5 bases and J dropped 3 bases, with 10 bases sitting between them. The V gene's germline CDR1 is SQVTM and CDR2 ANQGSEA. CDR3 nucleotide sequence: TGCAGCGTTCCCGGGAGGGACACTGAAGCTTTCTTT. It translates to CSVPGRDTEAFF.

This clonotype was detected only a few times. The gene calls are TRBV6-6 and TRBJ1-1; TRBD1 is a possible D gene (6 bases). V was clipped by 5 bases and J by 4 bases, with 11 bases between them. Germline values: CDR1 MNHNY, CDR2 SVGAGI (reference sequence). The CDR3 spans 13 residues. The CDR3 reads CASSPRGGTEAFF. In nucleotides, the CDR3 is TGTGCCAGCAGTCCCAGGGGCGGCACTGAAGCTTTCTTT.

This clonotype was counted at least ten times. Relative to the germline gene, one junction end is altered; a read error may explain this. This chain links TRBV27 with TRBJ1-2; D gene ambiguous. Germline lookup yields CDR1 MNHEY and CDR2 SMNVEV (reference sequence). CDR3 length: 12 amino acids. The CDR3 DNA follows: TGTGCCAGCAGCTTATCAGGCTATGGCTACACCTTC. It yields the protein CASSLSGYGYTF.

Many counts were recorded for this clonotype. The V gene is TRBV12-3 or TRBV12-4, the J gene TRBJ2-5, with 7 positions matching TRBD1. This CDR3 is 14 amino acids long. The ends lost 2 bases at V and 4 bases at J; junction bases unmatched: 4. The CDR3 DNA is TGTGCCAGCAGTTTAACAGGGGCAGGAGAGACCCAGTACTTC. It translates to CASSLTGAGETQYF.

This clonotype was counted between two and nine times. V usage is TRBV6-1 and J usage is TRBJ1-1; D ambiguous. Trimming shortened V by 7 bases and J by 0 bases, and 21 bases separated the two germline ends. The germline gives CDR1 MNHNS, CDR2 SASEGT. CDR3 length: 17 amino acids. CDR3 loop: CASNLSRTRTMNTEAFF. In DNA form, the CDR3 reads TGTGCCAGCAACCTTAGCCGCACCCGAACCATGAACACTGAAGCTTTCTTT.

This clonotype was counted a few times. The chain carries TRBV7-2 and TRBJ2-7; D possibly corresponds to TRBD2 (6 bases). V gave up 6 bases and J gave up 4 bases, with 16 bases separating them. Per the germline V gene, CDR1 is SGHTA and CDR2 is FQGNSA. The CDR3 has 14 amino acids. CDR3 protein: CASRFSRDRYEQYF. In nucleotides, the CDR3 is TGTGCCAGCAGGTTTTCGCGGGATAGGTACGAGCAGTACTTC. The complete variable domain, with remaining parts taken from reference TRBV7-2 and TRBJ2-7, reads GAGVSQSPSNKVTEKGKDVELRCDPISGHTALYWYRQSLGQGLEFLIYFQGNSAPDKSGLPSDRFSAERTGGSVSTLTIQRTQQEDSAVYLCASRFSRDRYEQYFGPGTRLTVT.

This clonotype was counted only a few times. This chain links TRBV5-1 with TRBJ2-3, with 9 positions matching TRBD2. Germline CDR1 and CDR2: SGHRS and YFSETQ. This CDR3 is 14 amino acids long. The V segment lost 10 bases and the J segment 3 bases; nucleotides outside the gene matches: 9. CDR3 in DNA: TGCGCCTCTAGCGGGGCTTTGGAGACAGATACGCAGTATTTT. It specifies CASSGALETDTQYF.

This clonotype showed up just a few times. The chain combines TRBV18 with TRBJ2-1, with 11 positions matching TRBD2. Germline trimming cut 2 bases from V and 5 bases from J; bases unmatched to any gene: 2. The germline CDR1 and CDR2 sequences are KGHSH and LQKENI. The CDR3 consists of 15 residues. The CDR3 protein is CASSPGSGRDNEQFF. For the CDR3, the DNA is TGTGCCAGCTCACCAGGTAGCGGGAGGGACAATGAGCAGTTCTTC.

This clonotype was seen a few times. This chain connects TRBV6-2 or TRBV6-3 to TRBJ2-1; 7 positions agree with TRBD1. V was clipped by 3 bases and J by 8 bases; unmatched bases: 16. This CDR3 contains 17 residues. Germline-derived CDR1 and CDR2 are MNHEY and SVGEGT. CDR3 sequence: CASSYPLRQGLGDEQFF. In DNA form, the CDR3 reads TGTGCCAGCAGTTATCCATTGAGACAGGGTCTAGGCGATGAGCAGTTCTTC.

In this sample, this clonotype turned up a few times. One end of the junction varies from germline; a read error may be responsible. CDR3 in amino acids: CAGSEMRREWETQYF. The CDR3 region has the DNA TGTGCCGGCAGTGAGATGCGGAGGGAATGGGAGACCCAGTACTTC. This chain uses TRBV6-1 with TRBJ2-1; D is perhaps TRBD2 (6 bases). The DNA end lines up better with TRBJ2-5; the J call may be wrong. Germline V gene data show CDR1 as MNHNS and CDR2 as SASEGT. The CDR3 runs 15 residues.

Here the CDR3 reads CAIGGTMNTEAFF. In nucleotides, the CDR3 is TGTGCCATCGGCGGGACAATGAACACTGAAGCTTTCTTT. The chain uses TRBV10-3 and TRBJ1-1; D perhaps matches TRBD1 (6 bases). Per germline, CDR1 ENHRY and CDR2 SYGVKD. This CDR3 contains 13 residues. V dropped 8 bases and J dropped 0 bases, with 10 bases sitting between them.

J is TRBJ2-3 and V is TRBV5-1; D may be TRBD2 (5 bases). Trimming pared 5 bases from V and 0 bases from J, leaving 10 bases between. CDR1 is SGHRS and CDR2 is YFSETQ in the germline V gene. The CDR3 has 14 amino acids. The DNA for the CDR3 is TGCGCCAGCAGATTCCCGGGGAGCACAGATACGCAGTATTTT. As protein: CASRFPGSTDTQYF.

This clonotype was counted only a few times. The chain joins TRBV27 to TRBJ1-4; D is uncertain. V was pared by 3 bases and J by 0 bases, with 8 bases between. The CDR3 is 15 amino acids. Per germline, CDR1 MNHEY and CDR2 SMNVEV (reference sequence). The CDR3 sequence: CASSFSPATNEKLFF. CDR3 DNA: TGTGCCAGCAGTTTCTCCCCTGCAACTAATGAAAAACTGTTTTTT.

J is TRBJ1-2 and V is TRBV3-1; D is undetermined. V lost 4 bases to trimming and J lost 4 bases, with 10 bases between them. The germline gives CDR1 LGHDT, CDR2 YNNKEL (reference sequence). The CDR3 loop spans 13 amino acids. The DNA of the CDR3 is TGTGCCAGCAGCCTCCCGGGCTTCTATGGCTACACCTTC. It yields the protein CASSLPGFYGYTF.